The 11 T cell receptor beta chains below come from one sample, sequenced in a study of blood T cell repertoires in COVID-19. Repertoires were generated with immunoSEQ multiplex PCR, while TCRdb's copy carries only in-frame clones and drops some. The sample has around 450,000 clones; about 90% are singletons. What was sequenced was PBMCs or T cells enriched from blood (not recorded which). All receptors derive from a woman aged 18 to 35 who had recovered from COVID-19.

On this clone: Relative to the germline gene, one junction end is altered; a read error may explain this. The J gene is TRBJ2-3, the V gene TRBV3-1 (or the pseudogene TRBV3-2); D gene ambiguous. The CDR3 totals 15 residues. Germline CDR1 and CDR2: LGHDT and YNNKEL (reference sequence). DNA for the CDR3: TGTGCCAGCAGTCAAGACACAGCTAGCACAGATACGCAGTATTTT. Its protein product is CASSQDTASTDTQYF.

This chain uses TRBV7-9 with TRBJ2-3; no definite D call. CDR1 SEHNR and CDR2 FQNEAQ come from the germline V gene (reference sequence). The CDR3 is 14 amino acids. Trimming shortened V by 4 bases and J by 1 base, and 9 bases separated the two germline ends. In DNA form, the CDR3 reads TGTGCCAGCAGCTCGTTGGCGGGCACAGATACGCAGTATTTT. Translation gives CASSSLAGTDTQYF.

The rearrangement joins TRBV12-3 or TRBV12-4 to TRBJ1-2; no reliable D call. The CDR3 sequence is 13 residues long. V was cut by 3 bases and J by 8 bases, with 13 bases left in between. The CDR3 DNA sequence: TGTGCCAGCAGTTTCGTGGATACGGGGGGCTACACCTTC. The encoded protein is CASSFVDTGGYTF.

The chain employs TRBV30 and TRBJ1-4, with TRBD1 matching over 9 bases. J lost 8 bases, V lost 3 bases, and 13 bases had no gene match. There are 16 residues in the CDR3. CDR1 is GTSNPN and CDR2 is SVGIG in the germline V gene (reference sequence). Written as DNA, the CDR3 is TGTGCCTGGAGGAAACTACCGGGACAGGGACGCGAAAAACTGTTTTTT. This sequence encodes CAWRKLPGQGREKLFF.

This clone was recorded once. This chain links TRBV24-1 with TRBJ2-7; the D gene is possibly TRBD1 (5 bases). CDR1 is KGHDR and CDR2 is SFDVKD in the germline V gene. CDR3 length: 15 amino acids. V was shortened by 4 bases and J by 6 bases, with 18 bases between the two germline ends. In DNA, the CDR3 is TGTGCCACCAGTGACCCGACAGCGTCGGGTCTCGAGCAGTACTTC. Protein product: CATSDPTASGLEQYF.

This clone has a single count. This sequence joins TRBV30 and TRBJ1-2; 12 bases are a match to TRBD1. J lost 3 bases, V lost 3 bases, and 14 bases had no gene match. This CDR3 is built from 18 residues. From germline, CDR1 is GTSNPN and CDR2 SVGIG (reference sequence). In DNA form, the CDR3 reads TGTGCCTGGAGAACGATGTGGGACAGGGGGCGAAGGGACTATGGCTACACCTTC. Protein: CAWRTMWDRGRRDYGYTF.

This chain uses TRBV18 with TRBJ2-5; the match to TRBD1 covers 11 bases. This CDR3 is built from 16 residues. The junction had 5 bases not matched to a gene; V was cut back by 4 bases and J by 1 base. CDR1 and CDR2 from the germline V gene are KGHSH and LQKENI. DNA for the CDR3: TGTGCCAGCTCACTCGGGACAGGGGGGTCCCAAGAGACCCAGTACTTC. Its translation: CASSLGTGGSQETQYF.

This chain joins TRBV16 and TRBJ2-1, with D possibly matching TRBD1 (6 bases). V gave up 1 base and J gave up 9 bases, with 28 bases separating them. The CDR3 is 19 residues long. CDR1 KGHSY and CDR2 FQNENV come from the germline V gene. CDR3 bases: TGTGCCAGCAGCCAATATCAGGGGCTCCTCTCTCGGGCCTACGGTGAGCAGTTCTTC. Its protein product is CASSQYQGLLSRAYGEQFF.

The chain combines TRBV7-9 with TRBJ1-2, with D possibly TRBD1 on 6 matching bases. The germline CDR1 and CDR2 sequences are SEHNR and FQNEAQ (reference sequence). The CDR3 length is 12 residues. Trimming pared 6 bases from V and 6 bases from J, leaving 11 bases between. CDR3 in DNA: TGTGCCAGCAGTCCACAGGGCCATGGCTACACCTTC. Translated, it gives CASSPQGHGYTF. Supplemented by reference TRBV7-9 and TRBJ1-2, the full variable domain reads DTGVSQNPRHKITKRGQNVTFRCDPISEHNRLYWYRQTLGQGPEFLTYFQNEAQLEKSRLLSDRFSAERPKGSFSTLEIQRTEQGDSAMYLCASSPQGHGYTFGSGTRLTVV.

This clone has just a few counts. The chain has TRBV6-5 and TRBJ2-7, with D perhaps matching TRBD1 (7 bases). CDR1 is MNHEY and CDR2 is SVGAGI in the germline V gene. Deletions cut 6 bases from V and 0 bases from J, with 12 bases between. The CDR3 covers 14 residues. CDR3 sequence: CASRTGRSSYEQYF. The CDR3 DNA reads TGTGCCAGCAGGACAGGGAGGAGCTCCTACGAGCAGTACTTC.

V gene TRBV5-4 combines with J gene TRBJ1-6; the match to TRBD1 covers 8 bases. V lost 4 bases, J lost 10 bases, and 4 bases stayed unmatched. The length of the CDR3 is 13 residues. In germline, CDR1 is SGHNT, CDR2 YYREEE (reference sequence). The CDR3 is CASSQDRESPLHF. CDR3 coding DNA: TGTGCCAGCAGCCAGGACAGGGAGTCACCCCTCCACTTT.